These 23 T cell receptor beta chains were sequenced from one sample in a study of control samples from healthy donors and cancer patients. Produced via immunoSEQ multiplex PCR; TCRdb's table is partial and in-frame only. The sample has about 83,000 clones, about nine tenths seen once. Sequenced sample: blood. The source of these receptors is a man between 45 and 60 years old in good health.

V and J are TRBV30 and TRBJ1-6; no firm D call. Between the trimmed V and J ends, which lost 3 bases and 6 bases, there was a span of 15 bases. Germline CDR1 is GTSNPN and CDR2 is SVGIG (reference sequence). The CDR3 loop spans 15 amino acids. The CDR3, as DNA: TGTGCCTGGAGGGGCGTCGGGATTGGTAATTCACCCCTCCACTTT. Translation gives CAWRGVGIGNSPLHF.

The chain uses TRBV24-1 and TRBJ1-6; D ambiguous. V was trimmed by 4 bases and J by 0 bases, leaving 9 bases between them. The CDR3 has 16 amino acids. In germline, CDR1 is KGHDR, CDR2 SFDVKD. The CDR3 DNA follows: TGTGCCACCAGTGACTCACGGGGCTCCTATAATTCACCCCTCCACTTT. Translating gives CATSDSRGSYNSPLHF.

The V call is TRBV7-9, the J call TRBJ1-2; D gene uncertain. Between the trimmed V and J ends, which lost 1 base and 0 bases, there was a span of 9 bases. The CDR3 is 15 amino acids. Germline V lookup: CDR1 SEHNR, CDR2 FQNEAQ (reference sequence). CDR3 bases: TGTGCCAGCAGCTTAGGAATTGACGCTAACTATGGCTACACCTTC. Translation gives CASSLGIDANYGYTF.

This chain uses TRBV5-1 with TRBJ1-2; TRBD1 is a possible D gene (5 bases). Trimming stripped 2 bases from V and 8 bases from J, with 19 bases between. This CDR3 has 15 residues. The V gene's germline CDR1 is SGHRS and CDR2 YFSETQ. The CDR3 DNA reads as TGCGCCAGCAGCTTCCGGGGGGGAGAACAGGAAGGCTACACCTTC. This gives the protein CASSFRGGEQEGYTF. The entire variable domain, with the rest obtained from reference TRBV5-1 and TRBJ1-2, is as follows: KAGVTQTPRYLIKTRGQQVTLSCSPISGHRSVSWYQQTPGQGLQFLFEYFSETQRNKGNFPGRFSGRQFSNSRSEMNVSTLELGDSALYLCASSFRGGEQEGYTFGSGTRLTVV.

This chain links TRBV9 with TRBJ2-3; 7 positions match TRBD1. This CDR3 region has 16 residues. Germline lookup yields CDR1 SGDLS and CDR2 YYNGEE. Trimming at V came to 4 bases and at J to 7 bases, leaving 15 bases not matched to a gene. The CDR3 region is CASSLSLDRVQHTQYF. Written as DNA, the CDR3 is TGTGCCAGCAGCTTAAGCCTAGACAGGGTTCAACATACGCAGTATTTT.

V and J are TRBV9 and TRBJ1-6, with D possibly matching TRBD1 (5 bases). V lost 3 bases and J lost 6, with 13 bases in between. The CDR3 is 15 amino acids. The V gene's germline CDR1 is SGDLS and CDR2 YYNGEE. The CDR3 bases are TGTGCCAGCAGCGCGGGGGGGACTTCTAATTCACCCCTCCACTTT. Protein product: CASSAGGTSNSPLHF.

This clone showed up just once. The chain employs TRBV20-1 and TRBJ1-1; D unresolved. V shed 6 bases and J shed 6 bases, with 11 bases lying between them. CDR1 DFQATT and CDR2 SNEGSKA come from the germline V gene (reference sequence). The CDR3 is 11 residues long. Here the CDR3 reads CSASSKAEAFF. CDR3 DNA sequence: TGCAGTGCCTCCTCTAAGGCTGAAGCTTTCTTT.

This chain links TRBV30 with TRBJ1-5, with D tentatively TRBD1 (6 bases). Germline values: CDR1 GTSNPN, CDR2 SVGIG (reference sequence). The CDR3 is made up of 13 amino acids. Trimming shortened V by 3 bases and J by 6 bases, and 12 bases separated the two germline ends. The CDR3 spells CAWRGGFGQPQHF. The CDR3 DNA is TGTGCCTGGAGAGGGGGGTTCGGTCAGCCCCAGCATTTT.

V is TRBV25-1 and J is TRBJ2-1, with 13 bases aligning to TRBD2. The CDR3 totals 15 residues. V was clipped by 4 bases and J by 6 bases; unmatched bases: 3. Per germline, CDR1 MGHDK and CDR2 SYGVNS. The CDR3 reads CASSAWTSGGNEQFF. Here the CDR3 DNA reads TGTGCCAGCAGTGCGTGGACTAGCGGGGGCAATGAGCAGTTCTTC.

This chain connects TRBV7-8 to TRBJ1-5; no clear D gene. The CDR3 contains 15 residues. Trimming left V 1 base short and J 7 bases short, with 14 bases between. The germline V gene has CDR1 SGHVS and CDR2 FQNEAQ. For the CDR3, the DNA is TGTGCCAGCAGCTTAGGGGCCCCTGGAAACCAGCCCCAGCATTTT. The encoded protein is CASSLGAPGNQPQHF.

The chain carries TRBV7-9 and TRBJ2-7; 8 bases match TRBD2. This CDR3 comprises 14 residues. CDR1 SEHNR and CDR2 FQNEAQ come from the germline V gene (reference sequence). V dropped 5 bases and J dropped 6; count of bases not matched to a gene: 9. The CDR3 DNA reads TGTGCCAGCAGCACCCCGGGGGGGGCGGGCGAGCAGTACTTC. This gives the protein CASSTPGGAGEQYF.

The chain couples TRBV19 to TRBJ2-1, with D unclear. Germline loops: CDR1 LNHDA, CDR2 SQIVND (reference sequence). Trimming pared 7 bases from V and 9 bases from J, leaving 10 bases between. The length of the CDR3 is 11 residues. The CDR3 DNA reads as TGTGCCAGTACTTGGTCCAGTGAGCAGTTCTTC. It specifies CASTWSSEQFF.

The V and J genes are TRBV7-2 and TRBJ1-5; TRBD1 aligns across 7 bases. V gave up 1 base and J gave up 7 bases; unmatched junction bases: 10. The CDR3 consists of 16 residues. From germline, CDR1 is SGHTA and CDR2 FQGNSA. The CDR3 region has the DNA TGTGCCAGCAGCTTAGGGGGAGGGGGCCCGGGGCAGCCCCAGCATTTT. Residues: CASSLGGGGPGQPQHF. The complete variable domain, with remaining parts taken from reference TRBV7-2 and TRBJ1-5, reads GAGVSQSPSNKVTEKGKDVELRCDPISGHTALYWYRQSLGQGLEFLIYFQGNSAPDKSGLPSDRFSAERTGGSVSTLTIQRTQQEDSAVYLCASSLGGGGPGQPQHFGDGTRLSIL.

This chain links TRBV9 with TRBJ1-2; 7 bases fit TRBD1. V lost 2 bases and J lost 8; bases outside the gene matches: 6. CDR3 length: 13 residues. Germline values: CDR1 SGDLS, CDR2 YYNGEE. The CDR3 loop reads CASSVPTGFGYTF. The CDR3 region has the DNA TGTGCCAGCAGCGTCCCGACAGGGTTCGGCTACACCTTC.

V and J are TRBV18 and TRBJ2-7; 7 nucleotides match TRBD2. Judging by the DNA end, TRBJ2-1 fits better; the J call may be wrong. Germline V lookup: CDR1 KGHSH, CDR2 LQKENI. The CDR3 has 15 residues. Here the CDR3 DNA reads TGTGCCAGCTCACCGGGGGGGGACCTTAACAATGAGCAGTTCTTC. Its translation: CASSPGGDLNNEQFF.

In this sample, this clone turned up once. V is TRBV19 and J is TRBJ2-1, with a tentative D call TRBD2 (5 bases). Trimming took 5 bases from V and 9 from J, leaving 11 bases between them. This CDR3 region has 12 residues. Germline CDR1 and CDR2: LNHDA and SQIVND (reference sequence). This CDR3 is CASSPRGGEQFF. CDR3 bases: TGTGCCAGTAGTCCCCGAGGAGGTGAGCAGTTCTTC.

As to this clone: One end of the junction varies from germline; a read error may be responsible. The chain uses TRBV12-5 and TRBJ1-5; D is uncertain. The CDR3 contains 11 residues. CDR1 is LGHNT and CDR2 is FRNRAP in the germline V gene. CDR3 amino acids: CSSGINQPQHF. CDR3 DNA sequence: TGTTCTAGTGGTATTAATCAGCCCCAGCATTTT. Looking up the rest from reference TRBV12-5 and TRBJ1-5 gives the full variable domain: DARVTQTPRHKVTEMGQEVTMRCQPILGHNTVFWYRQTMMQGLELLAYFRNRAPLDDSGMPKDRFSAEMPDATLATLKIQPSEPRDSAVYFCSSGINQPQHFGDGTRLSIL.

The J gene is TRBJ2-7, the V gene TRBV7-2; 15 bases fit TRBD2. The CDR3 spans 15 residues. CDR1 and CDR2 from the germline V gene are SGHTA and FQGNSA. Trimming at V came to 5 bases and at J to 5 bases, leaving 4 bases not matched to a gene. The CDR3 DNA is TGTGCCAGCAGCCCGGGACTAGCGGGGGGCAACGAGCAGTACTTC. Encoded protein: CASSPGLAGGNEQYF.

The rearrangement uses TRBV2 and TRBJ2-1; 10 bases map to TRBD2. Germline loops: CDR1 SNHLY, CDR2 FYNNEI. This CDR3 is 14 amino acids long. V shed 8 bases, J shed 5 bases, and the junction held 6 bases outside the gene matches. The CDR3 DNA follows: TGTGCCAGCGATCGACTAGCGGGCAACAATGAGCAGTTCTTC. Translation gives CASDRLAGNNEQFF.

The chain uses TRBV2 and TRBJ2-4; 9 nucleotides agree with TRBD1. After removal of 6 bases from V and 7 bases from J, the junction contained 7 bases not matched to a gene. This CDR3 contains 14 residues. The V gene's germline CDR1 is SNHLY and CDR2 FYNNEI. The CDR3 loop is CASRGGTGRNIQYF. DNA for the CDR3: TGTGCCAGCAGGGGGGGGACAGGGAGGAACATTCAGTACTTC.

The rearrangement joins TRBV6-6 to TRBJ1-3; 9 positions match TRBD1. CDR3 length equals 14 residues. The germline V gene has CDR1 MNHNY and CDR2 SVGAGI (reference sequence). With V trimmed by 5 bases and J by 8 bases, 7 bases remained unmatched. The chain's CDR3 is CASSPSGQGHTIYF. The CDR3 bases are TGTGCCAGCAGTCCCTCGGGACAGGGACACACCATATATTTT.

This chain uses TRBV30 with TRBJ2-3; D perhaps matches TRBD2 (5 bases). Trimming left V 3 bases short and J 1 base short, with 26 bases between. The CDR3 has 19 residues. CDR1 is GTSNPN, CDR2 SVGIG, per germline (reference sequence). The CDR3 DNA is TGTGCCTGGAGCATCAGGAGGTTTTTCCACTATCGTGGCACAGATACGCAGTATTTT. Translation: CAWSIRRFFHYRGTDTQYF.

The genes are TRBV30 and TRBJ2-1; no reliable D call. V was trimmed by 5 bases and J by 0 bases, leaving 8 bases between them. Germline lookup yields CDR1 GTSNPN and CDR2 SVGIG (reference sequence). This CDR3 has 13 residues. In DNA form, the CDR3 reads TGTGCCTGGGGCAGGAACTCCTACAATGAGCAGTTCTTC. Its translation is CAWGRNSYNEQFF.